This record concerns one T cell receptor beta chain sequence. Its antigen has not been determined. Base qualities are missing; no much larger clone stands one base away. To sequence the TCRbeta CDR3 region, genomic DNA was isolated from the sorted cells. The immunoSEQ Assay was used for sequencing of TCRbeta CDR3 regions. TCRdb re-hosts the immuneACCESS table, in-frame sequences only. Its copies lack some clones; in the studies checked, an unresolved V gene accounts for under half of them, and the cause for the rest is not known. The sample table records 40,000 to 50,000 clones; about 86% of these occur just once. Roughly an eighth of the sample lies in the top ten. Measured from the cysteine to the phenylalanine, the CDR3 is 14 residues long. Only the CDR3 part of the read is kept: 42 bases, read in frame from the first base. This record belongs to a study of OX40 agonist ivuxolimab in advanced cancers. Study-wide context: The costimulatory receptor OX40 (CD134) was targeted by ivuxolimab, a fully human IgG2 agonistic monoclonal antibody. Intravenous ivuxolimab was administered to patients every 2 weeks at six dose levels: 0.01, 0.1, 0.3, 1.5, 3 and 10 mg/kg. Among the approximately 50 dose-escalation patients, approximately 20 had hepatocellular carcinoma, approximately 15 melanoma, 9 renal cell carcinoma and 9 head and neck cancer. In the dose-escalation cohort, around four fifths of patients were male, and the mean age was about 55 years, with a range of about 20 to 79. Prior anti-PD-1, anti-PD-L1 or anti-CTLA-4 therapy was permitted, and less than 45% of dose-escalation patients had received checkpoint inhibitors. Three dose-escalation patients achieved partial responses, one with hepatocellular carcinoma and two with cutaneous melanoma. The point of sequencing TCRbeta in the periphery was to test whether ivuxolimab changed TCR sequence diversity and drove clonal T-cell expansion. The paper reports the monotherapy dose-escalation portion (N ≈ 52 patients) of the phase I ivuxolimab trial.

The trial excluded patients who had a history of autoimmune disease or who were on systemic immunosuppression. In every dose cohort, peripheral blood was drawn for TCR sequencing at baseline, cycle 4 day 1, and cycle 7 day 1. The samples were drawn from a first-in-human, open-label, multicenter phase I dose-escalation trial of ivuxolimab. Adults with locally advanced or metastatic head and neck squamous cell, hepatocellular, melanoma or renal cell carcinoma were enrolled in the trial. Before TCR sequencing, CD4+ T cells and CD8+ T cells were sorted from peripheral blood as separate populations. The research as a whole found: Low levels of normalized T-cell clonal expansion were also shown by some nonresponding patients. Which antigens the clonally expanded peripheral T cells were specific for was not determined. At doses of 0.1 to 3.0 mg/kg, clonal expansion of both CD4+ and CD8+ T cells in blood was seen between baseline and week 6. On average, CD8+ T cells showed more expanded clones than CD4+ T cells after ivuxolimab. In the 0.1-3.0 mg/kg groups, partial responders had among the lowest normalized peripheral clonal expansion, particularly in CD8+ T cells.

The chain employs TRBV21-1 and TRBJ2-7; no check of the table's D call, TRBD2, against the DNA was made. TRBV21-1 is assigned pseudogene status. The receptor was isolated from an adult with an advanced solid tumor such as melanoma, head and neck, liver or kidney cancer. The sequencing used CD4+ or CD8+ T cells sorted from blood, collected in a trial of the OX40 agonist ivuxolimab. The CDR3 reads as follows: CASITGLFTYEQYF. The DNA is TGTGCCAGCATCACGGGACTATTTACTTACGAGCAGTACTTC.